Presented here are 28 T cell receptor beta chains from one specimen sequenced in a study. TCRdb reprocessed the 5' RACE reads with MiXCR, giving one entry per CDR3 protein. The data hold 55,000 to 80,000 distinct CDR3 sequences, with under 25% observed a single time. Material: memory CD4+ T cells sorted from a lymph node. Documented subset: memory CD4+ T cells, CD4+CD45RO+CD25-. These TCRs come from a female donor with breast cancer.

The chain carries TRBV5-1 and TRBJ1-6, with D unresolved. Germline CDR1 is SGHRS and CDR2 is YFSETQ. The CDR3 totals 14 residues. V lost 5 bases and J 6 bases, leaving 12 bases between the germline ends. CDR3 region: CASRQRNGNSPLHF. The DNA for the CDR3 is TGCGCCAGCAGACAGCGGAATGGTAATTCACCCCTCCACTTT.

This chain joins TRBV4-1 and TRBJ2-7, with D possibly matching TRBD1 (5 bases). The CDR3 is made up of 14 amino acids. V lost 1 base, J lost 2 bases, and 9 bases lay in between. Per germline, CDR1 MGHRA and CDR2 YSYEKL. The DNA of the CDR3 is TGCGCCAGCAGCCAAGGGTTGGGGCCCTACGAGCAGTACTTC. It specifies CASSQGLGPYEQYF.

This clonotype was detected a few times. The rearrangement links TRBV24-1 to TRBJ1-2, with 9 bases fitting TRBD1. Germline V gives CDR1 KGHDR, CDR2 SFDVKD. The CDR3 has 15 amino acids. V shed 4 bases, J shed 6 bases, and the junction held 8 bases outside the gene matches. DNA of the CDR3: TGTGCCACCAGTGAGCCCCCGGGACAGGGAAATGGCTACACCTTC. Translation: CATSEPPGQGNGYTF.

This clonotype was seen many times. The chain employs TRBV29-1 and TRBJ1-1, with no clear D. V lost 0 bases and J 5 bases, leaving 13 bases between the germline ends. Germline loops: CDR1 SQVTM, CDR2 ANQGSEA. The length of the CDR3 is 14 residues. The CDR3 bases are TGCAGCGTTGAAGATCTTGGTGGGAAAACTGAAGCTTTCTTT. Translating it yields CSVEDLGGKTEAFF.

The sample holds many counts of this clonotype. The rearrangement uses TRBV28 and TRBJ1-6, with D unresolved. Trimming took 6 bases from V and 7 from J, leaving 13 bases between them. Germline CDR1 and CDR2: MDHEN and SYDVKM. The CDR3 is 14 amino acids. The CDR3 DNA reads as TGTGCCAGCAGCCTTGAGGGAGGCAATTCACCCCTCCACTTT. This translates into CASSLEGGNSPLHF. The variable domain in full, with the rest retrieved from reference TRBV28 and TRBJ1-6, is DVKVTQSSRYLVKRTGEKVFLECVQDMDHENMFWYRQDPGLGLRLIYFSYDVKMKEKGDIPEGYSVSREKKERFSLILESASTNQTSMYLCASSLEGGNSPLHFGNGTRLTVT.

CDR3 bases: TGTGCCAGCAACAGGGCTCCGAACACCGGGGAGCTGTTTTTT. Translating gives CASNRAPNTGELFF. The chain recombines TRBV9 with TRBJ2-2, with a possible D match to TRBD1 (6 bases). Trimming removed 6 bases at V and 0 bases at J, with 9 bases between. This CDR3 is 14 amino acids long. CDR1 SGDLS and CDR2 YYNGEE come from the germline V gene.

This clonotype turned up a few times. The chain carries TRBV7-3 and TRBJ2-3; 9 bases map to TRBD2. The CDR3 contains 17 residues. Germline V gene data show CDR1 as SGHTA and CDR2 as FQGTGA. Germline trimming cut 2 bases from V and 4 bases from J; bases unmatched to any gene: 10. CDR3 protein: CASSLARSAGGPDTQYF. CDR3 nucleotide sequence: TGTGCCAGCAGCTTAGCTCGGTCGGCGGGAGGGCCAGATACGCAGTATTTT.

This clonotype was counted only a few times. The rearrangement joins TRBV6-5 to TRBJ1-4, with D tentatively TRBD1 (6 bases). CDR1 and CDR2 from the germline V gene are MNHEY and SVGAGI. Trimming removed 4 bases from V and 3 bases from J, with 12 bases in between. The CDR3 is 15 residues long. The CDR3 protein is CASSFTTGSNEKLFF. For the CDR3, the DNA is TGTGCCAGCAGTTTCACGACAGGTTCTAATGAAAAACTGTTTTTT.

The chain couples TRBV28 to TRBJ1-5, with D maybe TRBD1 (6 bases). Between the trimmed V and J ends, which lost 5 bases and 8 bases, there was a span of 16 bases. There are 14 residues in the CDR3. Germline V gene lookup returns CDR1 MDHEN and CDR2 SYDVKM. The CDR3 nucleotides are TGTGCCAGCAGTGCAACAGGGAGCGGGAAGCCCCAGCATTTT. The encoded protein is CASSATGSGKPQHF.

V usage is TRBV7-3 and J usage is TRBJ1-1; 7 positions agree with TRBD1. Germline CDR1 reads SGHTA; CDR2 reads FQGTGA. V dropped 6 bases and J dropped 7; count of bases not matched to a gene: 8. This CDR3 is built from 13 residues. The CDR3 sequence is CASRKDRQSEAFF. The CDR3 DNA reads as TGTGCCAGCAGAAAGGACAGGCAAAGTGAAGCTTTCTTT.

The chain carries TRBV7-8 and TRBJ1-5; D uncertain. Germline V gene lookup returns CDR1 SGHVS and CDR2 FQNEAQ. This CDR3 comprises 13 residues. Trimming took off 3 bases at V and 10 bases at J, with 13 bases between the two ends. CDR3 bases: TGTGCCAGCAGCTTCTCCACCCCCGAACCCCAGCATTTT. Translation gives CASSFSTPEPQHF.

This clonotype was counted at least ten times. The chain is built from TRBV10-3 and TRBJ2-7, with 10 bases fitting TRBD1. Germline CDR1 reads ENHRY; CDR2 reads SYGVKD. The CDR3 totals 14 residues. V was pared by 4 bases and J by 2 bases, with 2 bases of the junction left unmatched. The CDR3 coding sequence is TGTGCCATCAGTGGGGACAGGGGAACCTACGAGCAGTACTTC. This translates into CAISGDRGTYEQYF.

This clonotype has a handful of counts. The DNA for the CDR3 is TGTGCCAGCAGGAAACAACAGGGTAACGGTGAAGCTTTCTTT. Its translation is CASRKQQGNGEAFF. This rearrangement joins TRBV12-3 or TRBV12-4 to TRBJ1-1; a weak D match, TRBD1 (6 bases). Trimming removed 6 bases from V and 7 bases from J, with 18 bases in between. The CDR3 runs to 14 residues.

In this sample, this clonotype turned up once. This sequence joins TRBV5-1 and TRBJ1-1; possibly TRBD1 for D (6 bases). This CDR3 is 14 amino acids long. V was clipped by 0 bases and J by 2 bases, with 8 bases between them. In germline, CDR1 is SGHRS, CDR2 YFSETQ. This CDR3 reads CASSLEGHNTEAFF. DNA of the CDR3: TGCGCCAGCAGCTTGGAGGGACACAACACTGAAGCTTTCTTT. Complete variable domain (other parts from reference TRBV5-1 and TRBJ1-1): KAGVTQTPRYLIKTRGQQVTLSCSPISGHRSVSWYQQTPGQGLQFLFEYFSETQRNKGNFPGRFSGRQFSNSRSEMNVSTLELGDSALYLCASSLEGHNTEAFFGQGTRLTVV.

This clonotype was picked up many times. The chain joins TRBV5-1 to TRBJ1-2; D gene ambiguous. Deletions cut 0 bases from V and 8 bases from J, with 8 bases between. CDR1 is SGHRS, CDR2 YFSETQ, per germline. The length of the CDR3 is 12 residues. The CDR3 sequence: CASSLDAAGYTF. CDR3 nucleotide sequence: TGCGCCAGCAGCTTGGACGCGGCAGGCTACACCTTC.

There are many counts of this clonotype. V usage is TRBV20-1 and J usage is TRBJ2-3; 9 bases agree with TRBD2. The CDR3 length is 17 residues. Looked up from germline, CDR1 is DFQATT and CDR2 is SNEGSKA (reference sequence). Trimming took 0 bases from V and 2 from J; bases not matched to a gene: 9. The CDR3 is CSARDWSAGGTTDTQYF. As DNA, the CDR3 is TGCAGTGCTAGAGATTGGTCTGCGGGAGGGACCACAGATACGCAGTATTTT.

This clonotype was counted only a few times. This chain links TRBV11-2 with TRBJ1-1; D not certain. With 5 bases removed from V and 0 bases from J, the gap between germline ends came to 7 bases. CDR1 SGHAT and CDR2 FQNNGV come from the germline V gene. This CDR3 comprises 13 residues. CDR3 DNA sequence: TGTGCCAGCAGCCTCGTTATGAACACTGAAGCTTTCTTT. Translation: CASSLVMNTEAFF.

The sample holds a few counts of this clonotype. The rearrangement joins TRBV29-1 to TRBJ2-5; TRBD2 matches 9 bases. After removal of 7 bases from V and 5 bases from J, the junction contained 5 bases not matched to a gene. The CDR3 loop spans 12 amino acids. Germline V gives CDR1 SQVTM, CDR2 ANQGSEA. CDR3 in DNA: TGCAGCGCTAGCGGGGAGGGTGAGACCCAGTACTTC. Translating gives CSASGEGETQYF.

This clonotype was recorded at least ten times. V usage is TRBV6-5 and J usage is TRBJ1-1; D ambiguous. CDR1 MNHEY and CDR2 SVGAGI come from the germline V gene. Trimming shortened V by 2 bases and J by 4 bases, and 8 bases separated the two germline ends. This CDR3 contains 13 residues. The CDR3: CASSYAAPTEAFF. In DNA, the CDR3 is TGTGCCAGCAGTTACGCAGCCCCCACTGAAGCTTTCTTT.

In this sample, this clonotype turned up many times. V gene TRBV5-1 combines with J gene TRBJ2-1; 9 bases are shared with TRBD2. The CDR3 loop spans 16 amino acids. The germline V gene encodes CDR1 SGHRS and CDR2 YFSETQ. V dropped 4 bases and J dropped 0; count of bases not matched to a gene: 5. The CDR3 nucleotides are TGCGCCAGCAGCGGTAGCGGGGGCAGCTCCTACAATGAGCAGTTCTTC. It translates to CASSGSGGSSYNEQFF.

This clonotype was seen many times. This chain joins TRBV7-6 and TRBJ2-7; a weak D match, TRBD2 (6 bases). V was pared by 1 base and J by 0 bases, with 7 bases between. The CDR3 loop spans 14 amino acids. Germline CDR1 is SGHVS and CDR2 is FNYEAQ. CDR3 nucleotides: TGTGCCAGCAGCTTAGACGGGGGCTCCTACGAGCAGTACTTC. Its translation: CASSLDGGSYEQYF.

About this clonotype: This may arise from a read error, as a much more abundant clone is one base away. This chain joins TRBV29-1 and TRBJ2-3; D perhaps matches TRBD2 (6 bases). The CDR3 is 13 amino acids. V gave up 8 bases and J gave up 1 base, with 13 bases separating them. Germline CDR1 is SQVTM and CDR2 is ANQGSEA. The CDR3 nucleotides read TGCAGCACTTGGGACTGGCGCACAGATACGCAGTATTTT. Amino acid sequence: CSTWDWRTDTQYF.

This clonotype was observed many times. The rearrangement links TRBV4-1 to TRBJ1-3, with a possible D match to TRBD1 (5 bases). This CDR3 spans 12 amino acids. Trimming took off 3 bases at V and 7 bases at J, with 7 bases between the two ends. The germline CDR1 and CDR2 sequences are MGHRA and YSYEKL. CDR3 in amino acids: CASSQEGNTIYF. CDR3 bases: TGCGCCAGCAGCCAGGAGGGGAACACCATATATTTT.

This clonotype turned up a few times. The chain joins TRBV28 to TRBJ1-2; 12 bases are a match to TRBD1. The V gene's germline CDR1 is MDHEN and CDR2 SYDVKM. V lost 11 bases and J lost 8; bases outside the gene matches: 9. The CDR3 length is 13 residues. The chain's CDR3 is CAGGTGGAWGYTF. The CDR3 DNA reads as TGTGCCGGGGGGACAGGGGGCGCGTGGGGCTACACCTTC.

This clonotype was detected many times. The gene calls are TRBV5-1 and TRBJ1-2, with D perhaps TRBD1 (6 bases). Germline CDR1 SGHRS, CDR2 YFSETQ. The CDR3 is made up of 16 amino acids. V gave up 0 bases and J gave up 7 bases, with 19 bases separating them. CDR3: CASSLGPTQGARGYTF. The CDR3 coding sequence is TGCGCCAGCAGCTTGGGACCCACACAGGGTGCCCGTGGCTACACCTTC.

The chain recombines TRBV6-1 with TRBJ1-2; the D is unclear. V lost 3 bases and J 4 bases, leaving 12 bases between the germline ends. The CDR3 runs 14 residues. CDR1 and CDR2 from the germline V gene are MNHNS and SASEGT. The chain's CDR3 is CASSDRLGSYGYTF. Here the CDR3 DNA reads TGTGCCAGCAGTGATCGATTAGGGAGCTATGGCTACACCTTC.

For this clonotype: This sequence may be a read error, since a much larger clone differs from it by one base. This chain uses TRBV5-1 with TRBJ1-4; possibly TRBD1 for D (5 bases). The CDR3 extends over 14 amino acids. CDR1 SGHRS and CDR2 YFSETQ come from the germline V gene. This CDR3 is CASGQGGGGEKLSF. CDR3 nucleotide sequence: TGCGCCAGCGGCCAGGGAGGAGGAGGGGAAAAACTGTCTTTT.

This clonotype occurred a few times. The gene calls are TRBV12-3 or TRBV12-4 and TRBJ2-6; tentatively, D is TRBD2 (7 bases). Trimming pared 6 bases from V and 2 bases from J, leaving 14 bases between. The CDR3 is 16 residues long. CDR3: CASRKGGAAGANVLTF. The CDR3 region has the DNA TGTGCCAGCAGGAAGGGGGGGGCGGCTGGGGCCAACGTCCTGACTTTC.